The table lists the clone carrying this T cell receptor beta chain with a few counts. Its antigen is currently unknown. This CDR3 has 18 amino acids. Trimming cost V 5 bases and J 1 base; bases outside gene matches: 15. It was with a sample-barcoded 5' primer and a J-beta primer mix that a second PCR of roughly 7 to 12 cycles was run. Researchers report that a template-switch adaptor with 12 random nucleotides tagged each cDNA molecule. TCRdb fed the 5' RACE reads into MiXCR, producing one record per CDR3 protein. This table holds about 1,800,000 distinct CDR3 sequences, 28% found once. The entry originates in a study of blood T cells in healthy people across ages. General study points: Nothing was known about donor CMV status, and this possibly confounded expanded clonotype changes.

The sequenced sample was blood. The chain combines TRBV12-3 or TRBV12-4 with TRBJ2-7; 9 bases are shared with TRBD1. The origin of this receptor is a woman between 25 and 40 years old in good health. The CDR3 here is CASSAGTGSSTPSYEQYF. The CDR3 region has the DNA TGTGCCAGCAGTGCCGGGACAGGGAGCTCGACGCCTTCCTACGAGCAGTACTTC.